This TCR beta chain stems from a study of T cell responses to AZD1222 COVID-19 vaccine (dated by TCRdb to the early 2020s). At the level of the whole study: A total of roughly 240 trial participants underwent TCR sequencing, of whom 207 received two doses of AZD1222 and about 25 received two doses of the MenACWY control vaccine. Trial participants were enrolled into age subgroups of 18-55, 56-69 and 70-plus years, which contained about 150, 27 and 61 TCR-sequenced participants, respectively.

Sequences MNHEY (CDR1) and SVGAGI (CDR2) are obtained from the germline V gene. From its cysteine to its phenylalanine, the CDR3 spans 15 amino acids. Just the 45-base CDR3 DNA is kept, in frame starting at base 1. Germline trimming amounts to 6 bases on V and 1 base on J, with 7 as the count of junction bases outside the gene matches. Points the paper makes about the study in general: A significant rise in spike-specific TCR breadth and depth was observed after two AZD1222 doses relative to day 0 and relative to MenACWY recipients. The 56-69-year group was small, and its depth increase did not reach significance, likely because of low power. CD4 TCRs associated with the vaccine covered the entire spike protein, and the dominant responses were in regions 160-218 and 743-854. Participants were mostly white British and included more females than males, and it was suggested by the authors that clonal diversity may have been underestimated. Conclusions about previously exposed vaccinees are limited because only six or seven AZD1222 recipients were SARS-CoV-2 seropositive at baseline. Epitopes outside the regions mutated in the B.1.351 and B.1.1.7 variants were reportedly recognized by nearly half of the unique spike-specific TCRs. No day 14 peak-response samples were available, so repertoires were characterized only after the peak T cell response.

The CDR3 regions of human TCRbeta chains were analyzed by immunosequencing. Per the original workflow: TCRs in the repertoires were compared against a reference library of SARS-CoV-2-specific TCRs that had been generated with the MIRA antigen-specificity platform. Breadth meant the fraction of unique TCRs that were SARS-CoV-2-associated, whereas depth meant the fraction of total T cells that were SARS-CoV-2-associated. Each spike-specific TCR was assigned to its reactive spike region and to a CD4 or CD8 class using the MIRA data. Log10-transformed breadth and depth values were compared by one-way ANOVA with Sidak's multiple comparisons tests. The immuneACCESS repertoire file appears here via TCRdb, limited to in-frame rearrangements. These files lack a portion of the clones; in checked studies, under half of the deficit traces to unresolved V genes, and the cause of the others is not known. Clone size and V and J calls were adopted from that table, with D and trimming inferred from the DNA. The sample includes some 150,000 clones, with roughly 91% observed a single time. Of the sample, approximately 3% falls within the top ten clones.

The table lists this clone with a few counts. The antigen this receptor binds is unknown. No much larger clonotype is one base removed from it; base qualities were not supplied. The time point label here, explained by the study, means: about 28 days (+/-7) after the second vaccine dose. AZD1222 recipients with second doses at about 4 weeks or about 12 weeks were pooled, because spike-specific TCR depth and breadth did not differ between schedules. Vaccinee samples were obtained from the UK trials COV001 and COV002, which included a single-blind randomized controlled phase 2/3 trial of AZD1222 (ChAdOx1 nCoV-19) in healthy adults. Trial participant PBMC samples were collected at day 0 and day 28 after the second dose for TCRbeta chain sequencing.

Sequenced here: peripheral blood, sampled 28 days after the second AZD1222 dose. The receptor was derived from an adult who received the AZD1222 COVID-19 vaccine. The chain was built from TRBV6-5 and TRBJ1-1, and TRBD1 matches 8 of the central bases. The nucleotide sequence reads TGTGCCAGCAGCCCCCAGGGGGCAACGAACACTGAAGCTTTCTTT. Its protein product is CASSPQGATNTEAFF.